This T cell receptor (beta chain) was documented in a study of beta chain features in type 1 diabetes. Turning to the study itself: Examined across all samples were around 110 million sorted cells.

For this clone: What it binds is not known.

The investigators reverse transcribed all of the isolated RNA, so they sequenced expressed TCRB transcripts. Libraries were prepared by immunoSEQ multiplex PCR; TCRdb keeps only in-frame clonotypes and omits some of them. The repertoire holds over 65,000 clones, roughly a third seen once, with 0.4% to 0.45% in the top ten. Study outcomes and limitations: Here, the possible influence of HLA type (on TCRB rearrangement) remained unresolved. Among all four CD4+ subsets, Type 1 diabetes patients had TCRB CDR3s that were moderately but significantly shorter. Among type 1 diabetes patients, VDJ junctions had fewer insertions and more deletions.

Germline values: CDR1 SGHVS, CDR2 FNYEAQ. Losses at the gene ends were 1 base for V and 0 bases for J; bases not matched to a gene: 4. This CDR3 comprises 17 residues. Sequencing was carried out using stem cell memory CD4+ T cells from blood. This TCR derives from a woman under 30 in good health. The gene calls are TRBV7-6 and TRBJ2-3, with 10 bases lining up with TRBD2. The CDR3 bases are TGTGCCAGCAGCTTAGGGGCTAGCGGGGGTAGCACAGATACGCAGTATTTT. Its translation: CASSLGASGGSTDTQYF.